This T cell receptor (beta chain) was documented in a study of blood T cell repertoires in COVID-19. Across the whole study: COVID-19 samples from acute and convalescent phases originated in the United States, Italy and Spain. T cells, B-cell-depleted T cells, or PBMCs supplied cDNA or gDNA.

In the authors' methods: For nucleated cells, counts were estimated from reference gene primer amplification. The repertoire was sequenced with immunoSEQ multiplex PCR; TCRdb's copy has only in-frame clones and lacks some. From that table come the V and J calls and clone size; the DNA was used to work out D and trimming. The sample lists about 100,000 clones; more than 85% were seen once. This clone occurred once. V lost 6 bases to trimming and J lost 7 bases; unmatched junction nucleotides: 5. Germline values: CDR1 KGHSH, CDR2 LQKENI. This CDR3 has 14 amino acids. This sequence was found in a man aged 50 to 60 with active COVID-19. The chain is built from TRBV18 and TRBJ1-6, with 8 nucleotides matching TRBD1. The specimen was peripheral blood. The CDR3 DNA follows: TGTGCCAGCTCCCTGGGACAGGTCAATTCACCCCTCCACTTT. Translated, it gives CASSLGQVNSPLHF.